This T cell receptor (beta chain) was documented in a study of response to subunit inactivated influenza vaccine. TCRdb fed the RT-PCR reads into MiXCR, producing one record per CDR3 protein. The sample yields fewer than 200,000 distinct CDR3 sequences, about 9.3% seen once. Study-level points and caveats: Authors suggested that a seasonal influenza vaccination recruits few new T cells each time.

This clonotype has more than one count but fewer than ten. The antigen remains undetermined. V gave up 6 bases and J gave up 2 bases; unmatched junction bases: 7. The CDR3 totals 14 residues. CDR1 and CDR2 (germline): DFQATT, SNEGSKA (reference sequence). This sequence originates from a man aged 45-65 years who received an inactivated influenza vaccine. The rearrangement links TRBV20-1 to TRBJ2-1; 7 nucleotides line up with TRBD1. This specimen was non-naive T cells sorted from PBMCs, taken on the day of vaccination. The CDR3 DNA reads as TGCAGTGCCCAGACAGGGATAACCTACAATGAGCAGTTCTTC. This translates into CSAQTGITYNEQFF.